This T cell receptor (beta chain) appears in the sequencing data of a study of graft-versus-host responses after intestinal transplantation. The CDR3 contains 12 residues. Germline V lookup: CDR1 SEHNR, CDR2 FQNEAQ (reference sequence). V shed 5 bases and J shed 11 bases, with 13 bases lying between them. The assay was immunoSEQ multiplex PCR, and TCRdb's table has in-frame clones only and misses some. Among approximately 9,000 clones listed, roughly 27% were seen once. The study, taken as a whole, reports: There was an association between peak levels of circulating GvH clones and early post-transplant HvG declines.

The sample was alloreactive CD4+ T cells from a mixed lymphocyte reaction culture, taken before intestinal transplant. Subset here: CFSE-low proliferating T cells sorted from approximately 6-day pre-transplant mixed lymphocyte reaction (GvH or HvG direction). The V gene is TRBV7-9, the J gene TRBJ2-1, with D unclear. This sequence originates from a human patient who received an intestinal transplant. The CDR3 DNA reads TGTGCCAGCAGCCTCGGGTGGGATAAGCAGTTCTTC. This sequence encodes CASSLGWDKQFF. The full variable domain, with the rest looked up from reference TRBV7-9 and TRBJ2-1, is DTGVSQNPRHKITKRGQNVTFRCDPISEHNRLYWYRQTLGQGPEFLTYFQNEAQLEKSRLLSDRFSAERPKGSFSTLEIQRTEQGDSAMYLCASSLGWDKQFFGPGTRLTVL.